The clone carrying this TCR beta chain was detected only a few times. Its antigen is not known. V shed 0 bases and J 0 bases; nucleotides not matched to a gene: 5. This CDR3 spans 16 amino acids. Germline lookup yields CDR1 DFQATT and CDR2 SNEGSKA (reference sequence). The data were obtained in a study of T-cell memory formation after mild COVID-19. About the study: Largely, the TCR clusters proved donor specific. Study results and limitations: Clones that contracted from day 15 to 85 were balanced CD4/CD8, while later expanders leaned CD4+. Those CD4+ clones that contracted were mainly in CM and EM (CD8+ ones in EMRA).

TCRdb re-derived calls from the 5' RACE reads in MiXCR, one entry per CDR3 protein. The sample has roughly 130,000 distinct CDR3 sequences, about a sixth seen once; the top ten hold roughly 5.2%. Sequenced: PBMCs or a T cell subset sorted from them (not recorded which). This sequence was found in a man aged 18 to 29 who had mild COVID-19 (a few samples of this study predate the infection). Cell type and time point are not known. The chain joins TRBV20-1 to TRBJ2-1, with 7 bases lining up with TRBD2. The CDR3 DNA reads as TGCAGTGCTAGAGATATGGGGGGGAGCTCCTACAATGAGCAGTTCTTC. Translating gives CSARDMGGSSYNEQFF.